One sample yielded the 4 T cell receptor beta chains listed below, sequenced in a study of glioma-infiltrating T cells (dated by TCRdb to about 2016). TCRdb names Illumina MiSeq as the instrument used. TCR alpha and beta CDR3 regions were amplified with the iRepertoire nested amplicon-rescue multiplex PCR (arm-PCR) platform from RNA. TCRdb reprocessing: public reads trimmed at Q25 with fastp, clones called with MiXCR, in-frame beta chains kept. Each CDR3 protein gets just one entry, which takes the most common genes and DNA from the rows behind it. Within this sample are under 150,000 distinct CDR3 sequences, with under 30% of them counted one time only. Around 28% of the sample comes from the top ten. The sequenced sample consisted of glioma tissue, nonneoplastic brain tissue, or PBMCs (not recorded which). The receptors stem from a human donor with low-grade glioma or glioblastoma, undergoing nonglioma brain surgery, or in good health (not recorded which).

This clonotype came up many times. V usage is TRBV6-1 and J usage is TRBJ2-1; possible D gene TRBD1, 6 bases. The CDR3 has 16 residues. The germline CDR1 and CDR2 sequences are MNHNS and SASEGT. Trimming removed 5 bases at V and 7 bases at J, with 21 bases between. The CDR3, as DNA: TGTGCCAGCAGTTCCCACTCCGGGACAACTAGAAATGAGCAGTTCTTC. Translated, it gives CASSSHSGTTRNEQFF.

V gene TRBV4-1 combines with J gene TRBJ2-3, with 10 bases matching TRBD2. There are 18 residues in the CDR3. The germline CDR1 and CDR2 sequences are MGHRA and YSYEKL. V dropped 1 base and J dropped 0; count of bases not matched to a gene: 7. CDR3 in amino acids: CASSQALGLAASTDTQYF. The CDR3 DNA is TGCGCCAGCAGCCAAGCCCTCGGACTAGCGGCGAGCACAGATACGCAGTATTTT.

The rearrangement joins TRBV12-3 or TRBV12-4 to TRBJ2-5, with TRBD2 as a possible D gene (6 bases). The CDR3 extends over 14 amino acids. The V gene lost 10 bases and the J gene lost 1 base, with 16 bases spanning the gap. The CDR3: CATTPGGLQETQYF. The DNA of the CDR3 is TGTGCCACCACCCCCGGGGGTCTCCAAGAGACCCAGTACTTC.

CDR3 region: CASHTSGPANEQFF. The CDR3, as DNA: TGTGCCAGCCATACTAGCGGGCCTGCCAATGAGCAGTTCTTC. The chain carries TRBV5-4 and TRBJ2-1; the match to TRBD2 covers 9 bases. The CDR3 loop spans 14 amino acids. Germline assignment: CDR1 SGHNT and CDR2 YYREEE (reference sequence). J gave up 6 bases and V 7 bases, and 8 bases lay outside the gene matches.